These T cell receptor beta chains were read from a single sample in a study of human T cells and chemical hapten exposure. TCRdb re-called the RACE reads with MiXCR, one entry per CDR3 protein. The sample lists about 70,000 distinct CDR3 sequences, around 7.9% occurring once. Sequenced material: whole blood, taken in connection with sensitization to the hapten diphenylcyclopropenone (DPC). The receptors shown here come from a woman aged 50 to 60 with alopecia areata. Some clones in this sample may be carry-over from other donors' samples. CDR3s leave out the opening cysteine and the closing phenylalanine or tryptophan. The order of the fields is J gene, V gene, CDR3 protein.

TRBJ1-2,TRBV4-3,ASSQDRAYGYT
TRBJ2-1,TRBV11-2,ASSFSAYNEQF
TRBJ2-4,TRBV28,ASSPRRGAKNIQY
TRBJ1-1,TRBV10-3,AISESGYTEAF
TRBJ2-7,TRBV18,ASSPIGVGGEQY
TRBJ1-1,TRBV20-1,SARGSMNTEAF
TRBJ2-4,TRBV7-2,ASRSTGTGKNIQY
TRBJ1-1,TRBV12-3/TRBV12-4,ASSQDRPSLGTEAF
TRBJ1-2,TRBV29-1,SVDGGGANYGYT
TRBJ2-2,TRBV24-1,AIQAAETGELF
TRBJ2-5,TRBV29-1,SVLSAQETQY
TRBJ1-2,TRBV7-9,ASSLNRGNYT
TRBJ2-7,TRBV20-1,SAPGLALYEQY
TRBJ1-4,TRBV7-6,ASTPRYRGDANEKLF
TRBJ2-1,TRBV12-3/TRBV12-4,ASSPSGRYNEQF
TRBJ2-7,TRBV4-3,ASSQALGFSYEQY
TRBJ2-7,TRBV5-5,ASSSLSDVEY
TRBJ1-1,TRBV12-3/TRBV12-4,ASSYGTANTEAF
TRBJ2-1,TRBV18,ASSPGPDPRGNEQF
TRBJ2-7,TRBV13,ASSRGGQGTHEQY
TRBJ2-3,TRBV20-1,SALISPVADTQY
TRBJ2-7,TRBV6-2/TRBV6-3,ASSPSGTTYEQY
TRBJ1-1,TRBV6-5,ASSHREETEAF
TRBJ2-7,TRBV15,ATSRDRADLNKQY
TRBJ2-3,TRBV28,ASSTVRPDTQY
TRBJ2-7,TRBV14,ASSQGERPAFYEQY
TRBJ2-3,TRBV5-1,ASSGGVADTQY
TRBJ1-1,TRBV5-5,ASSLTLTGNTEAF
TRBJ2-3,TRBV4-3,ASSQDPLAGAPDTQY
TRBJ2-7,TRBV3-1,ASSQGAPGQQY
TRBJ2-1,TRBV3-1,ASSQDRRLAEHNEQF
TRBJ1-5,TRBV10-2,ASSGAGGSQPQH
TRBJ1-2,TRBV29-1,SVDERRGYT
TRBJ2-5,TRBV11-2,AGSSDPSGTQY
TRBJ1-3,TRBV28,ASSFQGALGNTIY